This T cell receptor (beta chain) stems from a study of T-cell memory formation after mild COVID-19. Germline lookup yields CDR1 SEHNR and CDR2 FQNEAQ (reference sequence). CDR3 length: 14 residues. V was clipped by 5 bases and J by 1 base, with 11 bases between them. TCRdb itself ran the 5' RACE reads through MiXCR, one entry per CDR3 protein. In the table there are 350,000 to 500,000 distinct CDR3 sequences, about 20% of which are singletons. This clonotype has at least ten counts. The sample was PBMCs or a T cell subset sorted from them (not recorded which). The sequence was collected from an adult woman who had mild COVID-19 (a few samples of this study predate the infection). Cell type and time point are not known. This chain uses TRBV7-9 with TRBJ2-5, with D perhaps matching TRBD2 (5 bases). The CDR3 nucleotides read TGTGCCAGCAGCCTCTCGGGAACCCAAGAGACCCAGTACTTC. The encoded protein is CASSLSGTQETQYF.